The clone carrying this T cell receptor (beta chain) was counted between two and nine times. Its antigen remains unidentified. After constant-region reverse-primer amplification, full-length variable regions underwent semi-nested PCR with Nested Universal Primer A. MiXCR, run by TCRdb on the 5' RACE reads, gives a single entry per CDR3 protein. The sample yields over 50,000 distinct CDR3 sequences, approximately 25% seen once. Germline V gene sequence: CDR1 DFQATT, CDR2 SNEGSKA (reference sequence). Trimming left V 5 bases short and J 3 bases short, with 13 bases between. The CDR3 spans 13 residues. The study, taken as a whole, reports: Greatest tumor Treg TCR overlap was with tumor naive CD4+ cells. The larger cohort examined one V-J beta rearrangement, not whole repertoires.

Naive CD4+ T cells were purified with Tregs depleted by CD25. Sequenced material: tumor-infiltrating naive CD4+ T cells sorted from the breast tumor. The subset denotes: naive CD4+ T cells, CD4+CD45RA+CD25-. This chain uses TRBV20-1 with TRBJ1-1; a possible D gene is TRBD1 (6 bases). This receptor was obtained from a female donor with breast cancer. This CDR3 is CSALATGDTEAFF. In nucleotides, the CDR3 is TGCAGTGCTTTGGCGACAGGAGACACTGAAGCTTTCTTT.